This passage covers 6 T cell receptor beta chains from one sample sequenced in a study of T cell responses to AZD1222 COVID-19 vaccine. TCRdb's copy holds only in-frame clones and misses some; the assay was immunoSEQ multiplex PCR. The sample consists of 150,000 or so clones, roughly 91% of them appearing once. Specimen: peripheral blood, collected 28 days after the second AZD1222 dose. These receptors were taken from an adult who received the AZD1222 COVID-19 vaccine.

J is TRBJ2-3 and V is TRBV20-1, with D hard to call. The CDR3 runs to 11 residues. Germline V gene data show CDR1 as DFQATT and CDR2 as SNEGSKA (reference sequence). V was cut by 0 bases and J by 4 bases, with 2 bases left in between. CDR3 nucleotides: TGCAGTGCTAGAGATGCAGATACGCAGTATTTT. Translating gives CSARDADTQYF.

The genes are TRBV5-1 and TRBJ2-7; D might be TRBD1 or TRBD2, each matching 5 bases. The CDR3 totals 13 residues. Germline V lookup: CDR1 SGHRS, CDR2 YFSETQ. The V end was cut by 7 bases, the J end by 0 bases, with 11 bases between. For the CDR3, the DNA is TGCGCCAGCTCCGGGACGGTCTCCTACGAGCAGTACTTC. Its translation is CASSGTVSYEQYF.

The V and J genes are TRBV5-4 and TRBJ2-3, with no clear D. Trimming took 4 bases from V and 1 from J, leaving 10 bases between them. The CDR3 loop spans 14 amino acids. CDR1 and CDR2 from the germline V gene are SGHNT and YYREEE (reference sequence). CDR3 sequence (DNA): TGTGCCAGCAGCCTGAGTTGGCGCACAGATACGCAGTATTTT. This gives the protein CASSLSWRTDTQYF.

The chain recombines TRBV7-9 with TRBJ2-2, with D unresolved. CDR3 length: 14 amino acids. Germline V gene data show CDR1 as SEHNR and CDR2 as FQNEAQ (reference sequence). Trimming removed 2 bases at V and 0 bases at J, with 4 bases between. The CDR3, as DNA: TGTGCCAGCAGCTTACTAGCGAACACCGGGGAGCTGTTTTTT. Translating it yields CASSLLANTGELFF.

CDR3 bases: TGTGCCAGCAGTCGTGCCGCCACCTACGAGCAGTACTTC. Translated: CASSRAATYEQYF. V and J are TRBV28 and TRBJ2-7; no clear D. Germline values: CDR1 MDHEN, CDR2 SYDVKM. The CDR3 contains 13 residues. Deletions cut 5 bases from V and 2 bases from J, with 10 bases between.

This chain uses TRBV6-5 with TRBJ2-7; tentatively, D is TRBD1 or TRBD2 (5 bases each). The CDR3 spans 16 residues. Between the trimmed V and J ends, which lost 0 bases and 3 bases, there was a span of 15 bases. Per the germline V gene, CDR1 is MNHEY and CDR2 is SVGAGI. The CDR3, as DNA: TGTGCCAGCAGTTACTCTCGGCAGGGCGGGCGCTACGAGCAGTACTTC. It specifies CASSYSRQGGRYEQYF.